This TCR beta chain came from a study of T cells expressing NK-cell markers. Turning to the study itself: Repertoire data for TCR beta were derived from sorted T cells (CD3+CD56+NKG2C+, CD3+CD56+NKG2C- and CD3+CD56-NKG2C+). The study, taken as a whole, reports: In a few donors, dominant clonotypes made up about 28.3-65% of CD3+CD56-NKG2C+ cells. Dominant NKG2C+ clonotypes were found to form about 1.0-8% of CD8+ T cells in a handful of donors.

As the method of synthesis, 5'RACE template switching with UMIs yielded TCR beta cDNA. Each CDR3 protein gets one entry in TCRdb, which reprocessed the 5' RACE reads and gives no DNA. The listing contains around 260,000 distinct CDR3 sequences. On this clonotype: Its specificity is unknown.

This CDR3 contains 13 residues. The TCR was taken from a woman aged 18-70 years in good health. Sequenced material: blood T cells: a sorted CD56 or NKG2C T cell subset, CD4+ or CD8+ T cells, or bulk PBMC T cells (not recorded which). The chain recombines TRBV12-3 or TRBV12-4 with TRBJ1-2; TCRdb lists TRBD1, though no DNA is available to test this call. The CDR3: CASSTINRVGYTF.